Sequencing of this T cell receptor beta chain was carried out in a study of post-analysis software for immune sequencing data. Study in general: Courses of disease covered relapsing-remitting, secondary progressive and progressive-relapsing multiple sclerosis. Whole-study results and caveats: Included in a set of 5 or 6 TRBV segments more frequent in patients than controls were TRBV5-6, TRBV5-1 and TRBV20-1. Strong co-clustering by F measure was seen for same-batch samples. Normalized Chao1 diversity in multiple sclerosis patients fell significantly below that of controls.

The V gene end was trimmed by 6 bases and the J gene end by 3 bases; junction bases not matched to a gene: 1. The CDR3 runs to 13 residues. Germline lookup yields CDR1 SGHTA and CDR2 FQGNSA. As concerns this clonotype: The antigen remains unidentified.

TCR beta cDNA libraries included unique molecular identifiers. T cells, roughly 0.9 to 11 million of them, yielded 500,000 or so cDNA molecules. TCRdb fed the PCR reads into MiXCR, producing one record per CDR3 protein. The sample consists of fewer than 600,000 distinct CDR3 sequences, around 40% of them appearing once. The V gene is TRBV7-2, the J gene TRBJ2-7, with 11 bases identical to TRBD2. Material: blood. The receptor was isolated from a girl between 10 and 17 years old with multiple sclerosis. The CDR3 nucleotides are TGTGCCAGCAGGACTAGCGGGATCTACGAGCAGTACTTC. Translation: CASRTSGIYEQYF.